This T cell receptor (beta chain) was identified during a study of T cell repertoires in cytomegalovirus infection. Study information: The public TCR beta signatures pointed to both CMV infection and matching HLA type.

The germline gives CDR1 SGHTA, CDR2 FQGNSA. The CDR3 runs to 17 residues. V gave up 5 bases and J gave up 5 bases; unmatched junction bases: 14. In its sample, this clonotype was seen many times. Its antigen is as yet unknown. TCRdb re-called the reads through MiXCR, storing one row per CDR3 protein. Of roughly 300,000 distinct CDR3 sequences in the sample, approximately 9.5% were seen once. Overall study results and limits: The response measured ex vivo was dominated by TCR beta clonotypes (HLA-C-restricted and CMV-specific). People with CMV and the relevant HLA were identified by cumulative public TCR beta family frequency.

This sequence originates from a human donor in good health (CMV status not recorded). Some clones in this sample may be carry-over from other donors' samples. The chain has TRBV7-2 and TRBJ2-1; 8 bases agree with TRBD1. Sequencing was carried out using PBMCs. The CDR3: CASSPGGGWGQDNEQFF. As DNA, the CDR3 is TGTGCCAGCAGCCCCGGGGGTGGATGGGGACAGGACAATGAGCAGTTCTTC. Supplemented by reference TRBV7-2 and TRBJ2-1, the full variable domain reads GAGVSQSPSNKVTEKGKDVELRCDPISGHTALYWYRQSLGQGLEFLIYFQGNSAPDKSGLPSDRFSAERTGGSVSTLTIQRTQQEDSAVYLCASSPGGGWGQDNEQFFGPGTRLTVL.